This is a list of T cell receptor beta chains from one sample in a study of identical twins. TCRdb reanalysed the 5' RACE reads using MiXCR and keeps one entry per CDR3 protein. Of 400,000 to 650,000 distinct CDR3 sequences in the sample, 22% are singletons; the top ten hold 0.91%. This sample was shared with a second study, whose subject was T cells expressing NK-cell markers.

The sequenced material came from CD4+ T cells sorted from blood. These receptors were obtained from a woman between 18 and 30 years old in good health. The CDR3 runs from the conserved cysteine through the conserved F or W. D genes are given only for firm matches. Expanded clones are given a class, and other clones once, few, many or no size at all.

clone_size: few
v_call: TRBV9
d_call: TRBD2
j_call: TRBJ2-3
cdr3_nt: TGTGCCAGCAGCGTAGACGGGGGGGCACCGTATACGCAGTATTTT
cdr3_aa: CASSVDGGAPYTQYF

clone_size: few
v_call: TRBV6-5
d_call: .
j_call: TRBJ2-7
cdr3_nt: TGTGCCAGCAGTTACTGGGGTTACGAGCAGTACTTC
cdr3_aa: CASSYWGYEQYF

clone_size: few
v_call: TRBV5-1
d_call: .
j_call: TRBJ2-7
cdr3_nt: TGCGCCAGCAGCTTGGCCGATAGAACCGAGCAGTACTTC
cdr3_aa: CASSLADRTEQYF

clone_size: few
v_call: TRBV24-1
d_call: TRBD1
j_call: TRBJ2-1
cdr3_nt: TGTGCCACCAGTCGACAGGGGTGGAATGAGCAGTTCTTC
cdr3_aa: CATSRQGWNEQFF

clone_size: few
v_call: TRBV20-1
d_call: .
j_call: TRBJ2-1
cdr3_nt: TGCAGTGCTAACCCCACTAGCCGAAGTTCCTACAATGAGCAGTTCTTC
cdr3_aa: CSANPTSRSSYNEQFF

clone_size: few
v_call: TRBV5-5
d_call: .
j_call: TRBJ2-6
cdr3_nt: TGTGCCAGCAGCCCGCATGACTCTGGGGCCAACGTCCTGACTTTC
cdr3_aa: CASSPHDSGANVLTF

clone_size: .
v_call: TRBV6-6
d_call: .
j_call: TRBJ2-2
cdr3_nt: TGTGCCAGCATTTCCCAGTCTGGGGAGCTGTTTTTT
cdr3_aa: CASISQSGELFF

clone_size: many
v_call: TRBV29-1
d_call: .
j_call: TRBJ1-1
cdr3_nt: TGCAGCGTTCGTTCAGCGATGAACACTGAAGCTTTCTTT
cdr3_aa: CSVRSAMNTEAFF

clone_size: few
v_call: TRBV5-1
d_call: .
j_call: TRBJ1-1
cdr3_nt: TGCGCCAGCAGCTTGACAGTAGTTAACACTGAAGCTTTCTTT
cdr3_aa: CASSLTVVNTEAFF

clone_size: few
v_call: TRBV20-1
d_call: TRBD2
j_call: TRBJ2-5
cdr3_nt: TGCAGTGCCATCCCCCGGCTAGCGGGGGATCAAGAGACCCAGTACTTC
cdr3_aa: CSAIPRLAGDQETQYF

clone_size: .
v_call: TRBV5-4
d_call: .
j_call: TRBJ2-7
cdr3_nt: TGTGCCAGCAGCTTGGAGCGGGCCGGTGGCGAGCAGTACTTC
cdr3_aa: CASSLERAGGEQYF

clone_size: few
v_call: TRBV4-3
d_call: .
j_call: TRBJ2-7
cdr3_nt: TGCGCCAGCAGCCAAGAAAACCACTCCTACGAGCAGTACTTC
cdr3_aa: CASSQENHSYEQYF

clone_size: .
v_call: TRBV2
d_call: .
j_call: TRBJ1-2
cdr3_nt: TGTGCCAGCAGTGAGTGGGTTGTTTATGGCTACACCTTC
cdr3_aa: CASSEWVVYGYTF

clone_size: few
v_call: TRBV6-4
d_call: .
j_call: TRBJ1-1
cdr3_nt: TGTGCCAGCCTCGGGAGAGAGAACACTGAAGCTTTCTTT
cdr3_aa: CASLGRENTEAFF

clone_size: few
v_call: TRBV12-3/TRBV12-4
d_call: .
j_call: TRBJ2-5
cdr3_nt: TGTGCCAGCAGTTTGAAGGGGCTGGTGACCCAGTACTTC
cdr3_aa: CASSLKGLVTQYF

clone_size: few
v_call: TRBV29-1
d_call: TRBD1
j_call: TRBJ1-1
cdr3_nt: TGCAGCGTTGGGGACAGGGGGGAAGCTTTCTTT
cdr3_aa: CSVGDRGEAFF

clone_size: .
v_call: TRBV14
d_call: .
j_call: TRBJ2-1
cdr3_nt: TGTGCCAGCAGCCACGACTGGCGTGGAAGATTCTTC
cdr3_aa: CASSHDWRGRFF

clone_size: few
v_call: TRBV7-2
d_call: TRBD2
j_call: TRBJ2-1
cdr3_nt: TGTGCCAGCAGCTTATTACCACTAGCGGGGGGCAATGAGCAGTTCTTC
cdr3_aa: CASSLLPLAGGNEQFF

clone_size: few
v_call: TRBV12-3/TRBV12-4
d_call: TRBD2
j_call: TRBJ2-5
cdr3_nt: TGTGCCAGCAGGACTAGCGGGAGCGGTGAGACCCAGTACTTC
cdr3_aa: CASRTSGSGETQYF

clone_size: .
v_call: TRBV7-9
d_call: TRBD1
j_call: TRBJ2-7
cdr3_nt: TGTGCCAGCTCGTCCGGGACAGGCGTTTACGAGCAGTACTTC
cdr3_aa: CASSSGTGVYEQYF

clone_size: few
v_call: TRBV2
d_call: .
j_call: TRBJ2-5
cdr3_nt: TGTGCCAGCAGTGGTAGTAGCGACCAAGAGACCCAGTACTTC
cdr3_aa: CASSGSSDQETQYF

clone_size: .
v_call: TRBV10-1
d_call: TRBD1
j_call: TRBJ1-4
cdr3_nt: TGCGCCAGCCAGCGTTCGACAGGGAAGGTTGAAAAACTGTTTTTT
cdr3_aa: CASQRSTGKVEKLFF